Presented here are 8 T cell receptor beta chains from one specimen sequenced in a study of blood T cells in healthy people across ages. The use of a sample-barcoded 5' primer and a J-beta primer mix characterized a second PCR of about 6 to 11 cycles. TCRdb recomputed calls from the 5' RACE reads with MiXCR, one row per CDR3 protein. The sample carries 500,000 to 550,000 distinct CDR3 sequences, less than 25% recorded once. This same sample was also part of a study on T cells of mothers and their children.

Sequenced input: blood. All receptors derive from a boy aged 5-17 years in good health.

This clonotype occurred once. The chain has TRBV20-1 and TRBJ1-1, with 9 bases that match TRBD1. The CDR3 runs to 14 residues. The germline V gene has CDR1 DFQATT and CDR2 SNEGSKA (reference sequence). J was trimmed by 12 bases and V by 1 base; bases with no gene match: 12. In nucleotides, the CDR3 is TGCAGTGCTAGAGTGGGGGGAACAGGGGGCCGGACTTTCTTT. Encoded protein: CSARVGGTGGRTFF.

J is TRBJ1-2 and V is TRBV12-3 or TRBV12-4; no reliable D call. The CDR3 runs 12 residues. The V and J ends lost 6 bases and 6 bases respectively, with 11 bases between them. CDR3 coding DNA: TGTGCCAGCAGCCAGGCGGCCAATGGCTACACCTTC. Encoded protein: CASSQAANGYTF.

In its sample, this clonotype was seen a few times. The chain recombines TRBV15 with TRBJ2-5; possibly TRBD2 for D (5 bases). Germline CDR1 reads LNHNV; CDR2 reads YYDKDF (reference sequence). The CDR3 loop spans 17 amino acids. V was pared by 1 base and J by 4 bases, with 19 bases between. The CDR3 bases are TGTGCCACCAGCAGAGCTGGAAGCGGTCAGGTGCGAGAGACCCAGTACTTC. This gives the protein CATSRAGSGQVRETQYF.

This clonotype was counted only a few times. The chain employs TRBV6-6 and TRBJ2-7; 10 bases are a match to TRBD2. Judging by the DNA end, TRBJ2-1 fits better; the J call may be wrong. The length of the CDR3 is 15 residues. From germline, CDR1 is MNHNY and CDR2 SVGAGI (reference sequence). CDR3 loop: CASSYRSSGSNEQFF. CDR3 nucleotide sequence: TGTGCCAGCAGTTACAGGTCTAGCGGGAGTAATGAGCAGTTCTTC.

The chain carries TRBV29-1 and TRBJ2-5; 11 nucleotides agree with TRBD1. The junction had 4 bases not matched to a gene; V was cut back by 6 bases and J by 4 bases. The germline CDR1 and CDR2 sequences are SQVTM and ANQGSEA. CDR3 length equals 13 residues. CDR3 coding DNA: TGCAGCGTCCGGGACAGGGGGGGAGAGACCCAGTACTTC. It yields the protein CSVRDRGGETQYF.

For the CDR3, the DNA is TGTGCCAGCTCACCTGCGAAGGGAGACGGACGGCCTGAGCAGTTCTTC. This sequence encodes CASSPAKGDGRPEQFF. The chain combines TRBV18 with TRBJ2-7, with a weak D call TRBD2 (5 bases). The better agreement between TRBJ2-1 and the DNA end casts doubt on the J call. CDR1 is KGHSH, CDR2 LQKENI, per germline. The CDR3 loop spans 16 amino acids.

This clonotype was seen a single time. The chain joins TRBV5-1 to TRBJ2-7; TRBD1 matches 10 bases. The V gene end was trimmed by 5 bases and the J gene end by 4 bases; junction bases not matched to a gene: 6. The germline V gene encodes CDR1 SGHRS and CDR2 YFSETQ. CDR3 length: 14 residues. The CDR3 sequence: CASRTSDRGYEQYF. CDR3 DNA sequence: TGCGCCAGCAGGACCTCGGACAGGGGGTACGAGCAGTACTTC.

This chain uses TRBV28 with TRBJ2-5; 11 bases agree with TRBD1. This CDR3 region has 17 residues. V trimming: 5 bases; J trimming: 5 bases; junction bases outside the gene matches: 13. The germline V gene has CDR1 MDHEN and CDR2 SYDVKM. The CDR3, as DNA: TGTGCCAGCAGTCGCTGGGACAGGGGGAGGGTCGAGGAGACCCAGTACTTC. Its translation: CASSRWDRGRVEETQYF.